This T cell receptor (beta chain) was sequenced during a study of cytomegalovirus exposure and HLA in healthy donors. For this clone: Its antigen is not identified.

CDR3 length: 14 amino acids. V gave up 5 bases and J gave up 6 bases; unmatched junction bases: 9. From germline, CDR1 is SGHAT and CDR2 FQNNGV. Researchers ran the PCR with 60 Vbeta and 13 Jbeta primers. Repertoires were generated with immunoSEQ multiplex PCR, while TCRdb's copy carries only in-frame clones and drops some. The sample yields under 120,000 clones, about 70% seen once. Notes on the study in general: Researchers left out some V segments, among them TRBV6-2 and TRBV6-3, as indistinguishable.

This receptor was taken from a man aged 45-65 years in good health and CMV-seropositive. Sequenced material: PBMCs. This chain links TRBV11-2 with TRBJ2-7; 8 bases agree with TRBD1. CDR3 protein: CASSPNRGTVEQYF. The CDR3 DNA reads TGTGCCAGCAGCCCCAACAGGGGGACGGTCGAGCAGTACTTC.